This entry is about one T cell receptor (beta chain). The antigen is undetermined. Trimming left V 2 bases short and J 3 bases short, with 10 bases between. This CDR3 is 15 amino acids long. The germline CDR1 and CDR2 sequences are MNHEY and SVGAGI. This entry belongs to a study of graft-versus-host responses after intestinal transplantation. Study results and caveats: Recipient marrow held GvH clones, some first seen in ileum or blood. HvG clone declines early post-transplant were associated with peak circulating GvH levels.

Libraries were prepared by immunoSEQ multiplex PCR; TCRdb keeps only in-frame clonotypes and omits some of them. The sample lists under 150,000 clones, roughly 95% occurring once. Sequencing used unstimulated CD8+ T cells sorted from spleen or lymph node cells, obtained before intestinal transplant. This sequence was found in a human donor who received an intestinal transplant. The gene calls are TRBV6-5 and TRBJ2-2; D ambiguous. CDR3 amino acids: CASSYSWFDTGELFF. CDR3 DNA sequence: TGTGCCAGCAGTTACAGTTGGTTTGACACCGGGGAGCTGTTTTTT.